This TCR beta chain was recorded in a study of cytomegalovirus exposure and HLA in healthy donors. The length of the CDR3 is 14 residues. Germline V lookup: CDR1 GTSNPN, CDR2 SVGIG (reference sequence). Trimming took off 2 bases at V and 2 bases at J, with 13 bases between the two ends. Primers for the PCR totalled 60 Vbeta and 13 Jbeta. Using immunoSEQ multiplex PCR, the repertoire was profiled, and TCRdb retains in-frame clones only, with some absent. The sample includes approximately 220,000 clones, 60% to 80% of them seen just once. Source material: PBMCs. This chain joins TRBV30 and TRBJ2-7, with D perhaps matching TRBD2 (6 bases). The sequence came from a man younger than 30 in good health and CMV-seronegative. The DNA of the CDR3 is TGTGCCTGGAGTCGAGGGACTGACACCTACGAGCAGTACTTC. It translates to CAWSRGTDTYEQYF.